These 11 T cell receptor beta chains originate from one sample sequenced in a study of OX40 agonist ivuxolimab in advanced cancers. Only in-frame clones appear in the TCRdb table, and some are missing; sequencing was by immunoSEQ multiplex PCR. The repertoire holds about 64,000 clones, with roughly 80% as singletons. The source was CD4+ or CD8+ T cells sorted from blood, collected in a trial of the OX40 agonist ivuxolimab. These receptors were taken from an adult with an advanced solid tumor such as melanoma, head and neck, liver or kidney cancer.

This clone showed up many times. The chain recombines TRBV7-8 with TRBJ1-2; 8 nucleotides align to TRBD1. The length of the CDR3 is 15 residues. Germline V gene data show CDR1 as SGHVS and CDR2 as FQNEAQ. J lost 7 bases, V lost 3 bases, and 10 bases had no gene match. CDR3 sequence: CASSLVGQGISGYTF. CDR3 DNA sequence: TGTGCCAGCAGCTTGGTAGGACAGGGCATTAGTGGCTACACCTTC.

This chain's CDR3 is CASSDIALNTEAFF. Here the CDR3 DNA reads TGTGCCAGCAGCGACATCGCGTTGAACACTGAAGCTTTCTTT. The chain links TRBV11-3 to TRBJ1-1; D unclear. The germline CDR1 and CDR2 sequences are SGHNT and YENEEA. The CDR3 loop spans 14 amino acids. Trimming left V 5 bases short and J 0 bases short, with 10 bases between.

The J gene is TRBJ1-3, the V gene TRBV18; D unclear. CDR3 length equals 13 residues. CDR1 and CDR2 from the germline V gene are KGHSH and LQKENI. Trimming took 2 bases from V and 7 from J, leaving 9 bases between them. In nucleotides, the CDR3 is TGTGCCAGCTCACCATCAGATAGTAACACCATATATTTT. Translation gives CASSPSDSNTIYF.

The chain links TRBV4-1 to TRBJ1-2; TRBD1 might be the D (5 bases). This CDR3 region has 15 residues. Germline assignment: CDR1 MGHRA and CDR2 YSYEKL. V dropped 0 bases and J dropped 13 bases, with 21 bases sitting between them. The CDR3, as DNA: TGCGCCAGCAGCCAAGATGATCAGGGCTGGTCTTTTCGCACCTTC. It specifies CASSQDDQGWSFRTF.

The chain carries TRBV18 and TRBJ2-7, with D possibly called TRBD1 or TRBD2 (7 bases each). CDR3 length: 15 residues. Per the germline V gene, CDR1 is KGHSH and CDR2 is LQKENI. V was shortened by 3 bases and J by 2 bases, with 14 bases between the two germline ends. CDR3 region: CASSPNRGGTYEQYF. The CDR3 bases are TGTGCCAGCTCACCCAACAGGGGAGGGACCTACGAGCAGTACTTC.

This chain joins TRBV7-9 and TRBJ1-1, with a weak D call TRBD1 (5 bases). Germline CDR1 and CDR2: SEHNR and FQNEAQ (reference sequence). V shed 5 bases and J shed 3 bases, with 13 bases lying between them. This CDR3 is 14 amino acids long. As DNA, the CDR3 is TGTGCCAGCAGCGGAAGGGGAGGTGACACTGAAGCTTTCTTT. It translates to CASSGRGGDTEAFF.

The chain uses TRBV11-3 and TRBJ1-4; the D gene is possibly TRBD1 (6 bases). The ends were cut back, 0 bases at V and 6 bases at J, with 17 bases in the middle. The CDR3 runs 17 residues. The germline gives CDR1 SGHNT, CDR2 YENEEA. The CDR3 loop is CASSLDGPGEMDEKLFF. The CDR3 coding sequence is TGTGCCAGCAGCTTAGATGGGCCAGGGGAAATGGATGAAAAACTGTTTTTT.

This chain connects TRBV5-1 to TRBJ2-1, with TRBD2 matching 11 bases. The V segment lost 4 bases and the J segment 1 base; nucleotides outside the gene matches: 4. Germline CDR1 reads SGHRS; CDR2 reads YFSETQ. The CDR3 has 16 amino acids. The CDR3 DNA sequence: TGCGCCAGCAGCCTCCGACTAGCGGGGTCCTACAATGAGCAGTTCTTC. It translates to CASSLRLAGSYNEQFF.

J is TRBJ1-4 and V is TRBV6-1, with D hard to call. The CDR3 contains 16 residues. Germline values: CDR1 MNHNS, CDR2 SASEGT. Trimming shortened V by 2 bases and J by 7 bases, and 17 bases separated the two germline ends. The CDR3, as DNA: TGTGCCAGCAGTGAATATTGGGGAGGTCTTGGTGAAAAACTGTTTTTT. As protein: CASSEYWGGLGEKLFF.

The rearrangement links TRBV6-4 to TRBJ2-2, with a tentative D call TRBD1 (6 bases). CDR3 length equals 14 residues. The germline CDR1 and CDR2 sequences are MRHNA and SNTAGT. Deletions cut 4 bases from V and 1 base from J, with 7 bases between. The chain's CDR3 is CASSGGQNTGELFF. The CDR3 nucleotides are TGTGCCAGCAGTGGGGGACAGAACACCGGGGAGCTGTTTTTT.

The sample holds one count of this clone. The chain uses TRBV7-9 and TRBJ2-3; D is unclear. Germline lookup yields CDR1 SEHNR and CDR2 FQNEAQ (reference sequence). Trimming removed 5 bases from V and 0 bases from J, with 6 bases in between. The CDR3 extends over 13 amino acids. CDR3 sequence: CASSGWSTDTQYF. The DNA for the CDR3 is TGTGCCAGCAGCGGATGGAGCACAGATACGCAGTATTTT.